The 5 T cell receptor beta chains below come from one sample, sequenced in a study of CD8 T cells in ankylosing spondylitis. Each CDR3 protein gets one entry after TCRdb re-called the 5' RACE reads with MiXCR. The table includes 300,000 to 400,000 distinct CDR3 sequences, about 14% detected once. Sequenced input: blood, either unsorted or a sorted T cell fraction (not recorded which). These receptors came from a male donor with ankylosing spondylitis or in good health (not recorded which).

This clonotype was recorded at least ten times. The chain uses TRBV5-1 and TRBJ2-1; 10 bases match TRBD2. Germline V gene lookup returns CDR1 SGHRS and CDR2 YFSETQ. With V trimmed by 7 bases and J by 3 bases, 7 bases remained unmatched. CDR3 size: 15 residues. The CDR3: CASGASGGHYNEQFF. DNA for the CDR3: TGCGCCAGCGGGGCTAGCGGGGGCCACTACAATGAGCAGTTCTTC.

This clonotype has a handful of counts. The rearrangement uses TRBV2 and TRBJ1-4; D gene uncertain. Germline CDR1 and CDR2: SNHLY and FYNNEI. CDR3 length: 14 residues. V was shortened by 7 bases and J by 5 bases, with 14 bases between the two germline ends. The CDR3 bases are TGTGCCAGCATTCCAAGCCGGCAAAATGAAAAACTGTTTTTT. Protein: CASIPSRQNEKLFF.

This clonotype was counted a few times. This chain uses TRBV11-3 with TRBJ1-2, with a possible D match to TRBD1 (5 bases). In germline, CDR1 is SGHNT, CDR2 YENEEA. This CDR3 has 14 amino acids. V dropped 3 bases and J dropped 7 bases, with 15 bases sitting between them. The CDR3 region is CASSLRSREGGYTF. Here the CDR3 DNA reads TGTGCCAGCAGCTTGAGGAGCAGGGAGGGTGGCTACACCTTC.

The V and J genes are TRBV10-2 and TRBJ2-4; the D gene is possibly TRBD1 (6 bases). The CDR3 sequence is 16 residues long. V was trimmed by 2 bases and J by 0 bases, leaving 11 bases between them. Germline loops: CDR1 WSHSY, CDR2 SAAADI. The CDR3 region has the DNA TGCGCCAGCAGTGAGAGAGGGGGACAAGCCAAAAACATTCAGTACTTC. It translates to CASSERGGQAKNIQYF.

The V and J genes are TRBV20-1 and TRBJ2-3; 13 bases align to TRBD2. J gave up 6 bases and V 1 base, and 7 bases lay outside the gene matches. Germline loops: CDR1 DFQATT, CDR2 SNEGSKA (reference sequence). The CDR3 loop spans 16 amino acids. CDR3 in DNA: TGCAGTGCTAGAGGCGGACTAGCGGGGGTTAAGGATACGCAGTATTTT. Protein sequence: CSARGGLAGVKDTQYF.